Given below is one T cell receptor beta chain in context. Its antigen is as yet unknown. Researchers ran the PCR with 60 Vbeta and 13 Jbeta primers. Some clones are missing from TCRdb's copy, which holds only in-frame ones; the method was immunoSEQ multiplex PCR. The sample yields under 150,000 clones, 70% to 85% seen once. This sample stems from a study of cytomegalovirus exposure and HLA in healthy donors. Study details: Within the Caucasian-associated ancestry cluster were around 81% of the approximately 400 genotyped donors.

Study observations and caveats: In vitro checks showed that a few CMV-associated chains really do target CMV antigens.

Donors counted as nominally healthy when sampled, yet unrecorded immune exposures were likely. CDR3 length: 14 residues. V shed 6 bases, J shed 9 bases, and the junction held 6 bases outside the gene matches. Germline V gene data show CDR1 as KGHSH and CDR2 as LQKENI. The sample comprised PBMCs. This clonotype was obtained from a woman in her fifties or sixties in good health and CMV-seropositive. V is TRBV18 and J is TRBJ1-6, with 9 bases that match TRBD1. CDR3 sequence: CASSPDRGASPLHF. The CDR3, as DNA: TGTGCCAGCTCCCCAGACAGGGGGGCTTCACCCCTCCACTTT.